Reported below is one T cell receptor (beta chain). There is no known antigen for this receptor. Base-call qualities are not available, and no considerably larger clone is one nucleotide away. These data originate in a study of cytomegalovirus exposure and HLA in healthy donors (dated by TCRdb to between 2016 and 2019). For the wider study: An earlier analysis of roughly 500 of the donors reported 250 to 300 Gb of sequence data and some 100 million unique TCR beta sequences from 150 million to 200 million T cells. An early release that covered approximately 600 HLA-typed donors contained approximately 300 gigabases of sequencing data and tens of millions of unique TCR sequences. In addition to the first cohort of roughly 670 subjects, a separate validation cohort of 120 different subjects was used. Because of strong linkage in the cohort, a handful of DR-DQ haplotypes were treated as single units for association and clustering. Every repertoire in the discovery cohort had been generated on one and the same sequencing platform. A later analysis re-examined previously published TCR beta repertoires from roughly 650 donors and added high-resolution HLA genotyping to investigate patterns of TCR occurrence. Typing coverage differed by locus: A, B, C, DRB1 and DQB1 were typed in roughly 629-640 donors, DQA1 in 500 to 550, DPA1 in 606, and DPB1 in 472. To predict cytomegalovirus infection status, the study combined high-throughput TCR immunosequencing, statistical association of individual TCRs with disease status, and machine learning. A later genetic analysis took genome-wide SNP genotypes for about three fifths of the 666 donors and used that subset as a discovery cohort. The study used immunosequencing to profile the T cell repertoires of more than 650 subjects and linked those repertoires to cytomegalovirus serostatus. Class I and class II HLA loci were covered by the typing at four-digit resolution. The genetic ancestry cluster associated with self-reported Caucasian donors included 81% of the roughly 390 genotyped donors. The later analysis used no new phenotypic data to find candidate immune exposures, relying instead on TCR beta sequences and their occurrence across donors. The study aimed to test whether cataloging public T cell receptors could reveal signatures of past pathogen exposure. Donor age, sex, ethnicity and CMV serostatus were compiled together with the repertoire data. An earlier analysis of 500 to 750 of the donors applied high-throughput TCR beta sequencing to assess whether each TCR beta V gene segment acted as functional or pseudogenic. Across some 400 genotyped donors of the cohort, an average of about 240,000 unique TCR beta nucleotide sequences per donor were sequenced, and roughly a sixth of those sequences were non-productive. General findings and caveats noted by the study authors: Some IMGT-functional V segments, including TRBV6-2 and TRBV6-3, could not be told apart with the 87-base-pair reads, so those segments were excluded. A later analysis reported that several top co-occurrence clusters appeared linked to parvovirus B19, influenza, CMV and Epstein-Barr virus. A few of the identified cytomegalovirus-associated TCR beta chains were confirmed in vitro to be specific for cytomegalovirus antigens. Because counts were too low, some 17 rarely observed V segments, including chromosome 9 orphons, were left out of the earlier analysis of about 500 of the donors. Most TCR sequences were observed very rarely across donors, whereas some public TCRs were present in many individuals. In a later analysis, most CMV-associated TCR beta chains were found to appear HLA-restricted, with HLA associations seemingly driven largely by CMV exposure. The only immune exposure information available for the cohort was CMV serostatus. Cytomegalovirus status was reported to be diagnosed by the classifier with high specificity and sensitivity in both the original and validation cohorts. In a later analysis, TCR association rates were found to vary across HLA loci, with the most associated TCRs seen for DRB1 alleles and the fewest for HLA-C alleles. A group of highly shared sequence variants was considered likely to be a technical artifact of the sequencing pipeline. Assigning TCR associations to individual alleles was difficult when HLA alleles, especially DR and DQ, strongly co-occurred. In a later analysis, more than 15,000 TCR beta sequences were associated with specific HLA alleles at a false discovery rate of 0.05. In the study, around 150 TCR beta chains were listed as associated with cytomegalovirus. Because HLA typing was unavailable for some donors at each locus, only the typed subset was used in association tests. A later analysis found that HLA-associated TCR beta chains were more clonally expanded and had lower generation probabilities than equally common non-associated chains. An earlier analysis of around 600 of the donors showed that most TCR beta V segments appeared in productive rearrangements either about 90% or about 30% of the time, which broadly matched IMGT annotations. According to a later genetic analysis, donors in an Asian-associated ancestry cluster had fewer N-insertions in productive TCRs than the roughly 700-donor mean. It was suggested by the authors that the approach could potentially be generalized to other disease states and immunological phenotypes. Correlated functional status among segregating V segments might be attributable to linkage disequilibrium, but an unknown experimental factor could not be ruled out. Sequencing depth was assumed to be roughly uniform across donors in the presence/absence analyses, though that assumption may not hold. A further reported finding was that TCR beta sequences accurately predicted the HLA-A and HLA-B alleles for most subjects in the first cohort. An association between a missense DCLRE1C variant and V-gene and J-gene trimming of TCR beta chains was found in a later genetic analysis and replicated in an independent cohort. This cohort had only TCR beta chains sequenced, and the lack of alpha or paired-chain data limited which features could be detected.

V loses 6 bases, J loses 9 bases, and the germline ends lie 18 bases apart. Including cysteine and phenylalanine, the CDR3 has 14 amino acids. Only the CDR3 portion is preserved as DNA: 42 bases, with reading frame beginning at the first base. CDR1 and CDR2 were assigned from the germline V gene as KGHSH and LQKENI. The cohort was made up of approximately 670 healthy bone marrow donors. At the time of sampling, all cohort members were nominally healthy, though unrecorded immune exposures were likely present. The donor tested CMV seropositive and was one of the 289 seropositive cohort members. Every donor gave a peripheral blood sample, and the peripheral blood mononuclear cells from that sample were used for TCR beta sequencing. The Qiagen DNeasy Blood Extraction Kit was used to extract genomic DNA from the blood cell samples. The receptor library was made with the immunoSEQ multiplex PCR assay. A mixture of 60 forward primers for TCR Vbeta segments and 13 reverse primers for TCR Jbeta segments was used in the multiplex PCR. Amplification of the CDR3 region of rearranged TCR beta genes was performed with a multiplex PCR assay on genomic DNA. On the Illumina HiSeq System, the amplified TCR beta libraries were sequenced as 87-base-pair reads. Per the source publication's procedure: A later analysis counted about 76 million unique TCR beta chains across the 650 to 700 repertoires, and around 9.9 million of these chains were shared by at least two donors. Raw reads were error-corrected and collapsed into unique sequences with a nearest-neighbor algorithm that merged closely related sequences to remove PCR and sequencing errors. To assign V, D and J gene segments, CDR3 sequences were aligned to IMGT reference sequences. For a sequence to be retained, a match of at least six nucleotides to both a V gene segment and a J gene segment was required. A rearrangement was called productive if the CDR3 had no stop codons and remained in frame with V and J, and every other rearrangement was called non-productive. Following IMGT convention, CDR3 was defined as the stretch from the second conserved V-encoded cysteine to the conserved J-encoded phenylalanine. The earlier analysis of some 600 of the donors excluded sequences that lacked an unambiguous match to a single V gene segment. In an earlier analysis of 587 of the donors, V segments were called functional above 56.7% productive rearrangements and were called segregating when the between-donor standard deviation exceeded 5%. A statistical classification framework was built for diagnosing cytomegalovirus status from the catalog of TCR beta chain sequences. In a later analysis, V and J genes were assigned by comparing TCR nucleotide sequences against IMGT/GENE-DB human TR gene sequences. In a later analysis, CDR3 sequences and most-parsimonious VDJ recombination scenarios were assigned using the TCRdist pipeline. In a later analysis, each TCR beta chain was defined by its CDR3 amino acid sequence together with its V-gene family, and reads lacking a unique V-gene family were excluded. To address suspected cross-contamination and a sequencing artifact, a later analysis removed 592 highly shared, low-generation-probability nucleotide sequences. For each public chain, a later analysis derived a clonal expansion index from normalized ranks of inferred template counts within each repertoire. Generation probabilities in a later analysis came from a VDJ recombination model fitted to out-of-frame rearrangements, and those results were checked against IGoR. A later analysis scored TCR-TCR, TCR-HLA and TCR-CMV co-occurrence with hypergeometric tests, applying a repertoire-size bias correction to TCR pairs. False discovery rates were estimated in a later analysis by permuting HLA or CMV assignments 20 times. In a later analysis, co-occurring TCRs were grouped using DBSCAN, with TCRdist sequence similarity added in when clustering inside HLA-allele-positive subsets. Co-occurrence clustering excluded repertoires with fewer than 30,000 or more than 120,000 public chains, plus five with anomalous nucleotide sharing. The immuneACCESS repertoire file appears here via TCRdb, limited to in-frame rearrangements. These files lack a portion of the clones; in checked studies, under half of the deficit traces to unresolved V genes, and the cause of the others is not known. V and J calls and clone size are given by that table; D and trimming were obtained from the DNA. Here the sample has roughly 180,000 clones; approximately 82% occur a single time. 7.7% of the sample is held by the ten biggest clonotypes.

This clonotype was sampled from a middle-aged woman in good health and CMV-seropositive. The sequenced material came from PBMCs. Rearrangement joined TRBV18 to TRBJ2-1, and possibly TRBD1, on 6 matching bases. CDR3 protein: CASSPGQSLGEQFF. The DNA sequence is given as TGTGCCAGCTCTCCCGGACAGTCCCTCGGTGAGCAGTTCTTC.